A selection of T cell receptor beta chains follows, all from one sample in a study of T cell repertoires in cytomegalovirus infection. TCRdb analysed the reads with MiXCR anew, one entry per CDR3 protein. The sample includes roughly 150,000 distinct CDR3 sequences, roughly 18% of them seen just once. Sequencing was carried out using CD8+ T cells from PBMCs. Source of these receptors: a human donor in good health (CMV status not recorded). Some clones in this sample may be carry-over from other donors' samples. The CDR3 runs from the conserved cysteine through the conserved F or W. The D gene is left open where the match is weak. The listing skips clone size in some rows; elsewhere it reads once, few, many or a size class.

>TRBJ2-1|15|.|TRBV20-1|.
CSARDSSSSYNEQFF
TGCAGTGCTAGAGACTCTTCTAGCTCCTACAATGAGCAGTTCTTC
>TRBJ1-1|11|.|TRBV6-2/TRBV6-3|few
CASSSPTEAFF
TGTGCCAGCTCTAGTCCCACTGAAGCTTTCTTT
>TRBJ2-7|13|.|TRBV28|many
CASSLQASYEQYF
TGTGCCAGCAGTTTACAGGCCTCCTACGAGCAGTACTTC
>TRBJ2-1|15|TRBD2|TRBV20-1|few
CSAPTSGSSYNEQFF
TGCAGTGCTCCGACTAGCGGGAGCTCCTACAATGAGCAGTTCTTC
>TRBJ1-1|13|.|TRBV15|.
CATSRNTGTEAFF
TGTGCCACCAGCAGAAACACAGGGACTGAAGCTTTCTTT
>TRBJ2-5|14|.|TRBV15|few
CATSRQTNQETQYF
TGTGCCACCAGCAGACAGACAAACCAAGAGACCCAGTACTTC
>TRBJ1-2|12|.|TRBV14|.
CASSQGAHGYTF
TGTGCCAGCAGCCAAGGAGCCCATGGCTACACCTTC
>TRBJ2-7|13|.|TRBV7-2|many
CASSSELSYEQYF
TGTGCCAGCAGCTCAGAGCTATCCTACGAGCAGTACTTC
>TRBJ2-1|14|.|TRBV4-1|.
CASSQDPRVEEQFF
TGCGCCAGCAGCCAAGATCCCAGGGTGGAGGAGCAGTTCTTC
>TRBJ2-7|11|.|TRBV7-9|few
CASSLAMEQYF
TGTGCCAGCAGCTTAGCGATGGAGCAGTACTTC
>TRBJ2-7|13|TRBD1|TRBV6-2/TRBV6-3|.
CASSVDRIYEQYF
TGTGCCAGCAGTGTGGACAGGATCTACGAGCAGTACTTC
>TRBJ2-1|13|TRBD1|TRBV20-1|.
CSARTGGNNEQFF
TGCAGTGCTCGGACAGGGGGCAATAATGAGCAGTTCTTC
>TRBJ2-7|15|TRBD2|TRBV10-3|.
CAISQTSGGSYEQYF
TGTGCCATCAGCCAGACTAGCGGGGGGTCCTACGAGCAGTACTTC
>TRBJ1-2|11|.|TRBV19|few
CASSKGDGYTF
TGTGCCAGTAGTAAAGGCGACGGCTACACCTTC
>TRBJ2-1|14|.|TRBV13|.
CASSPKGVSDEQFF
TGTGCCAGCAGCCCGAAAGGAGTTTCCGATGAGCAGTTCTTC
>TRBJ2-5|13|.|TRBV6-2/TRBV6-3|many
CASSPTSHETQYF
TGTGCCAGCAGTCCGACGAGTCATGAGACCCAGTACTTC
>TRBJ2-2|16|.|TRBV7-6|few
CASRGTGTLNTGELFF
TGTGCCAGCAGGGGAACCGGGACGCTGAACACCGGGGAGCTGTTTTTT
>TRBJ1-5|15|.|TRBV7-8|few
CASSLVEAVNQPQHF
TGTGCCAGCAGCTTAGTGGAGGCGGTTAATCAGCCCCAGCATTTT
>TRBJ2-1|14|TRBD1|TRBV28|few
CASTGTGSYNEQFF
TGTGCCAGCACCGGGACAGGGTCCTACAATGAGCAGTTCTTC
>TRBJ1-3|16|.|TRBV2|.
CASSEEADRSGNTIYF
TGTGCCAGCAGTGAAGAGGCAGACCGCTCTGGAAACACCATATATTTT
>TRBJ1-5|13|.|TRBV7-9|few
CASSSEGNQPQHF
TGTGCCAGCAGCTCCGAGGGCAATCAGCCCCAGCATTTT
>TRBJ2-5|16|TRBD2|TRBV6-5|.
CASSHLGAGVSETQYF
TGTGCCAGCAGCCACCTTGGAGCGGGAGTGTCGGAGACCCAGTACTTC
>TRBJ2-1|14|.|TRBV7-1|.
CASSSDSGNNEQFF
TGTGCCAGCAGCTCGGATAGCGGAAACAATGAGCAGTTCTTC
>TRBJ2-3|15|.|TRBV28|.
CASSLNPRGTDTQYF
TGTGCCAGCAGTTTGAACCCTCGTGGCACAGATACGCAGTATTTT
>TRBJ2-7|15|TRBD2|TRBV7-6|few
CASTILAGGPHEQYF
TGTGCCAGCACTATACTAGCGGGGGGGCCTCACGAGCAGTACTTC
>TRBJ1-2|11|.|TRBV6-6|many
CASSYGDGYTF
TGTGCCAGCAGTTACGGAGATGGCTACACCTTC
>TRBJ2-1|15|.|TRBV23-1|.
CASSQGGGALDEQFF
TGCGCCAGCAGTCAAGGCGGGGGCGCGTTGGATGAGCAGTTCTTC
>TRBJ1-1|13|.|TRBV6-1|few
CASRSPWDTEAFF
TGTGCCAGCAGGTCCCCATGGGACACTGAAGCTTTCTTT
>TRBJ2-5|17|.|TRBV7-2|few
CASSLRAPGEYQETQYF
TGTGCCAGCAGCTTACGCGCGCCAGGGGAGTACCAAGAGACCCAGTACTTC
>TRBJ2-5|12|TRBD1|TRBV28|.
CASSRDSGTQYF
TGTGCCAGCAGTAGGGACAGCGGGACCCAGTACTTC